This T cell receptor beta chain was documented in a study of CD8+CD57+ T cells in acquired aplastic anemia. At the level of the study: DNA per sorted CD4+ or CD8+ sample ranged about 0.2 to 27.4 ug, averaging roughly 3.3 ug. Whole-study results and caveats: Sharing between patients and controls was observed for twenty-nine CD8+ CDR3 sequences.

As concerns this clonotype: Its antigen is unidentified.

V shed 1 base and J shed 6 bases, with 10 bases lying between them. This CDR3 has 14 amino acids. In germline, CDR1 is SGHKS, CDR2 YYEKEE (reference sequence). CDR3 and TCR beta VDJ profiling relied on genomic DNA as the template. TCRdb called the reads again in MiXCR, with one record for every CDR3 protein. Of approximately 200,000 distinct CDR3 sequences in the sample, 50% to 75% were seen once. This clonotype was obtained from a human donor with severe aplastic anemia or a healthy control (not recorded which). The chain joins TRBV5-5 to TRBJ1-4; no clear D gene. Specimen: sorted CD4+, CD8+, or CD8+CD57+ T cells (not recorded which) from PBMCs. DNA of the CDR3: TGTGCCAGCAGCTTGAGGCAGGTGGATGAAAAACTGTTTTTT. As protein: CASSLRQVDEKLFF.